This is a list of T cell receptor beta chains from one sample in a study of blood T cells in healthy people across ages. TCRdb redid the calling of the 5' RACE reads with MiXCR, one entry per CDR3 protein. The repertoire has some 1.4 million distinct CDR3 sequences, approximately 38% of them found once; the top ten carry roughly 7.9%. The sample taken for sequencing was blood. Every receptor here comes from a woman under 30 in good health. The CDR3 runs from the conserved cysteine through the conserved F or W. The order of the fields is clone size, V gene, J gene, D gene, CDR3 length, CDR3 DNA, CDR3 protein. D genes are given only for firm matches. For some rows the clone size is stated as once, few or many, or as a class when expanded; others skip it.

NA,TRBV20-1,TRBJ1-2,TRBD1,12,TGCAGTGCTGGGACAGGGGGTGATGGCTACACCTTC,CSAGTGGDGYTF
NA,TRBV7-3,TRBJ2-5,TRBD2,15,TGTGCCAGCAGCTCTTCCGGGACTAGAGTAGAGACCCAGTACTTC,CASSSSGTRVETQYF
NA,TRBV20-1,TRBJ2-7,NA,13,TGCAGTGCTGAGGGGGCTAGCGGCTACGAGCAGTACTTC,CSAEGASGYEQYF
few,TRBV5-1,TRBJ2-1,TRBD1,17,TGCGCCAGCAGCTCCGGGACAGAAGGGTTAGGGAACAATGAGCAGTTCTTC,CASSSGTEGLGNNEQFF
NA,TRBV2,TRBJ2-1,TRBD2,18,TGTGCCAGCAGTGAAGCGCTTCGGACTAGCGGGAGGGGAAATGAGCAGTTCTTC,CASSEALRTSGRGNEQFF
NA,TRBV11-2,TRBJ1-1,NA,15,TGTGCCAGCAGCCCCCGGCGGGGGCTTAACACTGAAGCTTTCTTT,CASSPRRGLNTEAFF
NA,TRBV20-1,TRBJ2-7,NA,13,TGCAGTGCTGGGGAAACCTGGGCCTACGAGCAGTACTTC,CSAGETWAYEQYF
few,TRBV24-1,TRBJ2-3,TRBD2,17,TGTGCCACCAGTGATTTGAGTAGCGGGAGGATGACAGATACGCAGTATTTT,CATSDLSSGRMTDTQYF
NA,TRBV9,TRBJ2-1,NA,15,TGTGCCAGCAGCGTAGAAGGACGGATATACAATGAGCAGTTCTTC,CASSVEGRIYNEQFF
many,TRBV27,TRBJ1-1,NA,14,TGTGCCAGCAGTTTAGGCCCTGGGGGCACTGAAGCTTTCTTT,CASSLGPGGTEAFF
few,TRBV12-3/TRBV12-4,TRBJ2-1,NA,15,TGTGCCAGCAGCCGGCGAGAAAGCTCCTACAATGAGCAGTTCTTC,CASSRRESSYNEQFF
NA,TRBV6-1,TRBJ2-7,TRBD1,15,TGTGCCAGCAGTGAACAAGGGGGCATTTTTTACGAGCAGTACTTC,CASSEQGGIFYEQYF
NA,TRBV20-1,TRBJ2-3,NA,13,TGCAGTGCTCCGGGACTGACATCGGATACGCAGTATTTT,CSAPGLTSDTQYF
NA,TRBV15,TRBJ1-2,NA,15,TGTGCCACCGGGAATGGGGGCCTCCAAGGCGGGGGCTACACCTTC,CATGNGGLQGGGYTF
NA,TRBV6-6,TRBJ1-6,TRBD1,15,TGTGCCAGCAGTGGGGGACAGTCCTATAATTCACCCCTCCACTTT,CASSGGQSYNSPLHF
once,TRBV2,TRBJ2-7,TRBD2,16,TGTGCCACCCTAGGGGAACTAGCGGGAGGGCCATACGAGCAGTACTTC,CATLGELAGGPYEQYF
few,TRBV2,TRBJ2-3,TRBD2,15,TGTGCCAGCAGTTACCAGCGGGGGGCGGGAGATACGCAGTATTTT,CASSYQRGAGDTQYF
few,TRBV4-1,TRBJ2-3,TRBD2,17,TGCGCCAGCAGCCGGTCCACTAGCGGGGGGACCGTGAATACGCAGTATTTT,CASSRSTSGGTVNTQYF
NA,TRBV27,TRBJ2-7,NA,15,TGTGCCACGTCGCTGAACCGGAAAGGCTCCTACGAGCAGTACTTC,CATSLNRKGSYEQYF
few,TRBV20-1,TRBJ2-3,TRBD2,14,TGCAGTGCTACCGGGACTAGCAACACAGATACGCAGTATTTT,CSATGTSNTDTQYF
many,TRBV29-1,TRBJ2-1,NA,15,TGCAGCGTTGCCGGGACCCTTTGGGGTAGCAATGAGCAGTTCTTC,CSVAGTLWGSNEQFF
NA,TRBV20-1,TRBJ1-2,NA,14,TGCAGTGCTAGGTCCCAGGCCCTCGTAGGTGGCTACACCTTC,CSARSQALVGGYTF
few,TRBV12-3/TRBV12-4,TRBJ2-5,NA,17,TGTGCCAGCAGTTTCCCGGGCGAGCGTATTGAGGTGGAGACCCAGTACTTC,CASSFPGERIEVETQYF
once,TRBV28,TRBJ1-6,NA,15,TGTGCCAGCAGTCCAAACCTGGGGGCTAATTCACCCCTCCACTTT,CASSPNLGANSPLHF
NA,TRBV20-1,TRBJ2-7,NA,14,TGCAGTGCTAGAGCAAGAGGGGATATCTACGAGCAGTACTTC,CSARARGDIYEQYF
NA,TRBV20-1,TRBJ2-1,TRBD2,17,TGCAGTGCTAGAGGGCTACAAGCGGGGGGTCGGTACAATGAGCAGTTCTTC,CSARGLQAGGRYNEQFF
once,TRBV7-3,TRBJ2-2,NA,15,TGTGCCAGCAGCTCCCTAGAATTAGGCACCGGGGAGCTGTTTTTT,CASSSLELGTGELFF
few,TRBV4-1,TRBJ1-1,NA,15,TGCGCCAGCAGCCAAGATAGGGGTAGAGGGGATGAAGCTTTCTTT,CASSQDRGRGDEAFF
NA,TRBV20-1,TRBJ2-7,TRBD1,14,TGCAGTGCCAAGCCGGGACAGGGGGCCCACGAGCAGTACTTC,CSAKPGQGAHEQYF
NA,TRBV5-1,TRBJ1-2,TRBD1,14,TGCGCCAGCAGCTTCAAGGGACAGCTTTATGGCTACACCTTC,CASSFKGQLYGYTF
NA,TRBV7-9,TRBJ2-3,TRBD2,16,TGTGCCAGCAGCCCCCGGCAAGCGGGGGGCACAGATACGCAGTATTTT,CASSPRQAGGTDTQYF
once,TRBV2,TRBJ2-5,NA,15,TGTGCCAGCAGTGATCTCGCCTATCCGCAAGAGACCCGGTACTTC,CASSDLAYPQETRYF
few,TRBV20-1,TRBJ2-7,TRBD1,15,TGCAGTGCCAATACCGGGACAGGGAACGCTTACGAGCAGTACTTC,CSANTGTGNAYEQYF
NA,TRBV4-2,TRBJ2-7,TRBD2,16,TGTGCCAGCAGCCAGGGGGGGAGGGCAAGGACCTACGAGCAGTACTTC,CASSQGGRARTYEQYF
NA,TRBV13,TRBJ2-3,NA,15,TGTGCCAGCAGCCACCGAGAGACCTTCACAGATACGCAGTATTTT,CASSHRETFTDTQYF
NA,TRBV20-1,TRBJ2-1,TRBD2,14,TGCAGTGCTACAAGCGGGAGAGGGGATGGTGAGCAGTTCTTC,CSATSGRGDGEQFF
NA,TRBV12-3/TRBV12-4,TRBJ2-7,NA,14,TGTGCCAGCAGACCCTCTTGGCTGGCCGACGAGCAGTACTTC,CASRPSWLADEQYF
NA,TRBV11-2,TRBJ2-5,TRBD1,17,TGTGCCAGCAGCTCTATCCCCGGGACAGGGGTTGGGGAGACCCAGTACTTC,CASSSIPGTGVGETQYF
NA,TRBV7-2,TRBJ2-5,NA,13,TGTGCCAGCACCATGTCGCCCCTGGAGACCCAGTACTTC,CASTMSPLETQYF
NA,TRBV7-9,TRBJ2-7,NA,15,TGTGCCAGCAGCTTAGTAGATGGTCGTTCCTACGAGCAGTACTTC,CASSLVDGRSYEQYF
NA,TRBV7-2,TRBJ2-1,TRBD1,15,TGTGCCGGCAGCCCCGACAGGGGCTTCTACAATGAGCAGTTCTTC,CAGSPDRGFYNEQFF
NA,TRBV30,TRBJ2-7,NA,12,TGTGCCTGCCGACAAAGCTCCTACGAGCAGTACTTC,CACRQSSYEQYF
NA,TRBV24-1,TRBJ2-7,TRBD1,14,TGTGCCACCAGTGATCCCCGGACAGGGGGAGAGCAGTACTTC,CATSDPRTGGEQYF
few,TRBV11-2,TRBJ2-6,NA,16,TGTGCCAGCAGCTTGCGACAGGTCTCTGGGGCCAACGTCCTGACTTTC,CASSLRQVSGANVLTF
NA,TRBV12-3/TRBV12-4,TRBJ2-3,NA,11,TGTGCCAGCAGTTTGAGGGATGTCCAGTATTTT,CASSLRDVQYF
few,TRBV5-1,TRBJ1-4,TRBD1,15,TGCGCCACCAAGGAGGGGGCAGCAACTAATGAAAAACTGTTTTTT,CATKEGAATNEKLFF
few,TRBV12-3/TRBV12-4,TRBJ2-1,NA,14,TGTGCCAGCATAGAAAGAATTATTAACAATGAGCAGTTCTTC,CASIERIINNEQFF